This passage covers 7 T cell receptor beta chains from one sample sequenced in a study of radiation and T cells in renal cell carcinoma. Treatment defined: treatment-naive control, cytoreductive nephrectomy. The assay was immunoSEQ multiplex PCR, and TCRdb's table has in-frame clones only and misses some. The sample contains some 20,000 clones, roughly 60% of which appear only once. The material sequenced was tumor tissue, taken from a patient whose treatment was nephrectomy without radiotherapy. The source of these receptors is a man in his fifties or sixties with renal cell carcinoma.

The chain has TRBV9 and TRBJ1-1; D is unresolved. There are 14 residues in the CDR3. Looked up from germline, CDR1 is SGDLS and CDR2 is YYNGEE. Deletions cut 4 bases from V and 0 bases from J, with 10 bases between. CDR3 coding DNA: TGTGCCAGCAGCTTTAAGGGCCTGAACACTGAAGCTTTCTTT. Translation: CASSFKGLNTEAFF.

The V and J genes are TRBV7-2 and TRBJ2-7; tentative D call: TRBD2 (6 bases). The V gene's germline CDR1 is SGHTA and CDR2 FQGNSA. V was trimmed by 0 bases and J by 7 bases, leaving 16 bases between them. This CDR3 has 15 amino acids. CDR3 in DNA: TGTGCCAGCAGCTTAGCGATAGGGGCACGGGGGGAGCAGTACTTC. Amino acid sequence: CASSLAIGARGEQYF.

This chain joins TRBV27 and TRBJ1-1; 12 bases match TRBD1. CDR1 is MNHEY, CDR2 SMNVEV, per germline (reference sequence). V shed 5 bases, J shed 5 bases, and the junction held 6 bases outside the gene matches. This CDR3 spans 15 amino acids. As DNA, the CDR3 is TGTGCCAGCAGTCCGGGACAGGGGGCGAGAACTGAAGCTTTCTTT. Amino acids: CASSPGQGARTEAFF.

V usage is TRBV7-9 and J usage is TRBJ2-7, with 9 bases that match TRBD1. The CDR3 loop spans 17 amino acids. V lost 5 bases and J lost 2; bases outside the gene matches: 13. Germline V lookup: CDR1 SEHNR, CDR2 FQNEAQ (reference sequence). CDR3 DNA sequence: TGTGCCAGCAGCGGAGCCTCGGACAGGGGTCCCCCCTACGAGCAGTACTTC. Its translation: CASSGASDRGPPYEQYF.

The chain combines TRBV19 with TRBJ1-1; a possible D gene is TRBD1 (5 bases). CDR3 length: 16 residues. The V and J ends lost 5 bases and 4 bases respectively, with 20 bases between them. CDR1 and CDR2 from the germline V gene are LNHDA and SQIVND (reference sequence). In DNA form, the CDR3 reads TGTGCCAGTAGTCTCTGGGGGGTACAAGGTTCCACTGAAGCTTTCTTT. Protein: CASSLWGVQGSTEAFF.

V and J are TRBV27 and TRBJ1-1; TRBD1 is a possible D gene (5 bases). Germline CDR1 MNHEY, CDR2 SMNVEV (reference sequence). Deletions cut 7 bases from V and 5 bases from J, with 23 bases between. The CDR3 runs to 16 residues. The CDR3 sequence is CASMRETALGYTEAFF. The DNA of the CDR3 is TGTGCCAGCATGCGGGAGACAGCTTTAGGGTATACTGAAGCTTTCTTT.

The chain is built from TRBV29-1 and TRBJ2-5, with D tentatively TRBD2 (5 bases). TRBJ2-7 explains the end of the DNA better; the J call may be wrong. The germline V gene has CDR1 SQVTM and CDR2 ANQGSEA. The CDR3 has 14 amino acids. CDR3 sequence: CSVEGQDGNYEQYF. CDR3 nucleotide sequence: TGCAGCGTTGAAGGGCAGGACGGGAATTACGAGCAGTACTTC.